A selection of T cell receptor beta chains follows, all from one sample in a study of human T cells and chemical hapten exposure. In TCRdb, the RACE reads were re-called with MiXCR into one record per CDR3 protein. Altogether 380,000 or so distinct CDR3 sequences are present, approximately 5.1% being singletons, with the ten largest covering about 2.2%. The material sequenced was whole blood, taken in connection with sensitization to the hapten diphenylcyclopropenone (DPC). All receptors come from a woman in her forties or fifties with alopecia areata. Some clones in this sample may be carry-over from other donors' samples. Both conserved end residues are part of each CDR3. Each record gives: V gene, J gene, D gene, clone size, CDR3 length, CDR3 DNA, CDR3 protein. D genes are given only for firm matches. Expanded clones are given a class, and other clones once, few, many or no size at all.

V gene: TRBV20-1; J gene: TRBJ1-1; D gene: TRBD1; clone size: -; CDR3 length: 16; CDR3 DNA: TGCAGTGCTAGAGATAAAAGGACAGGGTTAAGAGCTGAAGCTTTCTTT; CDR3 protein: CSARDKRTGLRAEAFF
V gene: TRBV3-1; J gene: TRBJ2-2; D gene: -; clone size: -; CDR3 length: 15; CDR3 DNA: TGTGCCAGCAGCCTCGTTTGGCCATCTGTCGGGGAGCTGTTTTTT; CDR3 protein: CASSLVWPSVGELFF
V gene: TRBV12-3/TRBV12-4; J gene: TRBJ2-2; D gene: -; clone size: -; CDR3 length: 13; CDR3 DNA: TGTGCCAGCGTTACCGGTGAGGCCGGGGAGCTGTTTTTT; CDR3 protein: CASVTGEAGELFF
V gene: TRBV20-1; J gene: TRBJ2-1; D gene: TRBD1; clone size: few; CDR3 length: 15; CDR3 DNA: TGCAGTGCTAGAGATCTTAACAGGGGGCGGAGTGAGCAGTTCTTC; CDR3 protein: CSARDLNRGRSEQFF
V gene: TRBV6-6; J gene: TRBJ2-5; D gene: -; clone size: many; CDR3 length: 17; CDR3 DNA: TGTGCCAGCAGTTACTCATCAGGGGAATACCTCCAAGAGACCCAGTACTTC; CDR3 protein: CASSYSSGEYLQETQYF
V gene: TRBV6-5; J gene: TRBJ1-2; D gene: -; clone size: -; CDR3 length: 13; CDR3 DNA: TGTGCCAGCAAAGATTGGGACCTGGGAGGCTACACCTTC; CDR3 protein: CASKDWDLGGYTF
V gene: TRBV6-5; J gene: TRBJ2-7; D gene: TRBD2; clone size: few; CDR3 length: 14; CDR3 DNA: TGTGCCAGCAACCGGGGGGGCGGCTCCTACGAGCAGTACTTC; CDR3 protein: CASNRGGGSYEQYF
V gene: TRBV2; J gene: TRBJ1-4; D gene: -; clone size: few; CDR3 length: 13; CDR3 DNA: TGTGCCAGCAGTGAGGGGGGGATTGAAAAACTGTTTTTT; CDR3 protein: CASSEGGIEKLFF
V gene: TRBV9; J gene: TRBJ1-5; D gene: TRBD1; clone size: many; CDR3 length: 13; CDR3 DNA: TGTGCCAGCAGCGTCACAGGGGGTCAGCCCCAGCATTTT; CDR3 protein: CASSVTGGQPQHF
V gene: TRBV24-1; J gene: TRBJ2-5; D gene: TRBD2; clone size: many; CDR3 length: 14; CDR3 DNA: TGTGCCACCAGTGATTCTCGACTAGCTGAGACCCAGTACTTC; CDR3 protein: CATSDSRLAETQYF
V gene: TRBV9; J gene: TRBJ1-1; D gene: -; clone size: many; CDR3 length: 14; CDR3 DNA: TGTGCCAGCAGCTCCCCCTCAGGTCCCACTGAAGCTTTCTTT; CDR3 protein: CASSSPSGPTEAFF
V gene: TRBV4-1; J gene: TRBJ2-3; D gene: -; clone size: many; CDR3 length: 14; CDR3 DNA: TGCGCCAGCAGTTCTGGGGGCAAACCAGATACGCAGTATTTT; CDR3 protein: CASSSGGKPDTQYF
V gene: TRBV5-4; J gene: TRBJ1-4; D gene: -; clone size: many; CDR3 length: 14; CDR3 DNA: TGTGCCAGCAGCCTGCAAGGGGTGAATGAAAAACTGTTTTTT; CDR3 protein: CASSLQGVNEKLFF
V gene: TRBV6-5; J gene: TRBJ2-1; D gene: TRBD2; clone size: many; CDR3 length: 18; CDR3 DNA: TGTGCCAGCAGTTACTCGACTAGCGGGGGGGCGGTCTACAATGAGCAGTTCTTC; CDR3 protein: CASSYSTSGGAVYNEQFF
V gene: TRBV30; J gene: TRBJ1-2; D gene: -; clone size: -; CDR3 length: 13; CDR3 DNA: TGTGCCTGGATCGGAGTGAGGGAAAAGGGCTACACCTTC; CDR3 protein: CAWIGVREKGYTF
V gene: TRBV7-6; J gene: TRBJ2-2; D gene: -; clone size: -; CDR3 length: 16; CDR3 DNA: TGTGCCAGCAGCTTACCCCGGACAAGAAACACCGGGGAGCTGTTTTTT; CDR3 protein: CASSLPRTRNTGELFF
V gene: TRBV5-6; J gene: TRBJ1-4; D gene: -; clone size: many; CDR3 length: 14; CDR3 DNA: TGTGCCAGCAGCTTATGGGGACCTAATGAAAAACTGTTTTTT; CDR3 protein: CASSLWGPNEKLFF
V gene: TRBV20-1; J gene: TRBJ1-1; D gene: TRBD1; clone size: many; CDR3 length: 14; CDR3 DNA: TGCAGTGCTAGAGATGGGACAGGGGACACTGAAGCTTTCTTT; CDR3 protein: CSARDGTGDTEAFF
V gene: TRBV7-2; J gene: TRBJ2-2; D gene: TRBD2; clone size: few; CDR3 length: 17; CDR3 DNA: TGTGCCAGCAGCTCTAGACTAGCGGGGGGAAACACCGGGGAGCTGTTTTTT; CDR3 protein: CASSSRLAGGNTGELFF
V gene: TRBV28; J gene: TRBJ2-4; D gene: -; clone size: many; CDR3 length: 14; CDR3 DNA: TGTGCCAGCAGTTCGGACAGTGCCAAAAACATTCAGTACTTC; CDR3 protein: CASSSDSAKNIQYF
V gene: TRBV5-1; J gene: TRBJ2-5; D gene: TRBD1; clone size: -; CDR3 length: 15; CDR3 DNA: TGCGCCAGCAGCTTGGAAGGGACAGGGGGAGAGACCCAGTACTTC; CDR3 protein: CASSLEGTGGETQYF
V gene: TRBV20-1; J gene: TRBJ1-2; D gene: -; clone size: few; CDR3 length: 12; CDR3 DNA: TGCAGTGCTAGAGTCGGGACCTATGGCTACACCTTC; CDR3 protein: CSARVGTYGYTF
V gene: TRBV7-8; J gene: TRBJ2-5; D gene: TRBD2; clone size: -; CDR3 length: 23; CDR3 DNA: TGTGCCAGCAGCTTATTAAAAGGACAGGCCAACCCGACTAGCGGGAGGGCCGTAGAGACCCAGTACTTC; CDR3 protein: CASSLLKGQANPTSGRAVETQYF
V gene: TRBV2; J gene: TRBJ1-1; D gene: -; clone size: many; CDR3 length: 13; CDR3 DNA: TGTGCCAGCAGTGAAAGTAGGCTGGGTGAAGCTTTCTTT; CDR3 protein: CASSESRLGEAFF
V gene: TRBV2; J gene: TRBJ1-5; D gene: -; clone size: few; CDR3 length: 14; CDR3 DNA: TGTGCCAGCAGCGCGGGGAGGGAGGGACAGCCCCAGCATTTT; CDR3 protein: CASSAGREGQPQHF
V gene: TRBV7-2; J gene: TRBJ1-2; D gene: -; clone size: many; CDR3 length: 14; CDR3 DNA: TGTGCCAGCAGCTTTACGACAGAGAGACCGGGCTACACCTTC; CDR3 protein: CASSFTTERPGYTF
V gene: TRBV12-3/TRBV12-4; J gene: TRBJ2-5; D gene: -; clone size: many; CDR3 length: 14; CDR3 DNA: TGTGCCAGCAGTTTAGTCGGCCAGGGGGAGACCCAGTACTTC; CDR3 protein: CASSLVGQGETQYF
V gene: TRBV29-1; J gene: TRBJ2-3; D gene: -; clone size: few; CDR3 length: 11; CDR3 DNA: TGCAGCGCCAAACAGACAGATACGCAGTATTTT; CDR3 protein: CSAKQTDTQYF
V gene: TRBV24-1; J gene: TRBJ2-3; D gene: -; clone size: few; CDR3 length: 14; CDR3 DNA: TGTGCCACCAGTGATTTGGGGCTGTACAGGACGCAGTATTTT; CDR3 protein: CATSDLGLYRTQYF
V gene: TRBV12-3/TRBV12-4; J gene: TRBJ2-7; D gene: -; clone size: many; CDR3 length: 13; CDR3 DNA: TGTGCCAGCAGTTTTTCGAGAACCTCCGAGCAGTACTTC; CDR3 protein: CASSFSRTSEQYF
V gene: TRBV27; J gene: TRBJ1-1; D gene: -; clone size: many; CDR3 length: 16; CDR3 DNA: TGTGCCAGCAGTTTATCCCCGGCAAGAAAGGTCGCTGAAGCTTTCTTT; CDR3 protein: CASSLSPARKVAEAFF
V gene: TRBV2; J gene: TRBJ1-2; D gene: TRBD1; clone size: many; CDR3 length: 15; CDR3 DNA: TGTGCCAGCAGTTATCCGGGACAGGGGCCATATGGCTACACCTTC; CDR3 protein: CASSYPGQGPYGYTF
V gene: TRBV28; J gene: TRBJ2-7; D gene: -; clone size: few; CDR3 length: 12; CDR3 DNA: TGTGCCAGCACGGGGAGGTCCTACGAGCAGTACTTC; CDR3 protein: CASTGRSYEQYF
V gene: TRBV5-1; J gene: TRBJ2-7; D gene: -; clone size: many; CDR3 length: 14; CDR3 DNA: TGCGCCAGCAGCTTAATGACAGCTTCCTACGAGCAGTACTTC; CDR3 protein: CASSLMTASYEQYF
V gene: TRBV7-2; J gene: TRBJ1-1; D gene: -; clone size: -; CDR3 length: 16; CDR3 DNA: TGTGCCAGCAGCTTAGAAGCAGTGGGGGTGAACACTGAAGCTTTCTTT; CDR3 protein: CASSLEAVGVNTEAFF
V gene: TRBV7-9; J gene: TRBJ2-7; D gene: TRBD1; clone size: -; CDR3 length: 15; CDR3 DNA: TGTGCCAGCAGCTTAGTAGGGACAGGGGAGATCGAGCAGTACTTC; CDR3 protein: CASSLVGTGEIEQYF
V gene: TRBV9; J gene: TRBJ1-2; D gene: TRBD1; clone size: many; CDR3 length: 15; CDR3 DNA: TGTGCCAGCAACTATGGACAGGGGGGAGTCAGCGGCTACACCTTC; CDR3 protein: CASNYGQGGVSGYTF
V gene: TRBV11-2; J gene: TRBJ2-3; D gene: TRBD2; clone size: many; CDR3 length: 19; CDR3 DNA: TGTGCCAGCAGCTTAAGGACGGGACTAGCGGGAGATCCAGGGGAATCGCAGTATTTT; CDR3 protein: CASSLRTGLAGDPGESQYF
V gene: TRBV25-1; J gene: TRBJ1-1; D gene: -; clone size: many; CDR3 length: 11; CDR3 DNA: TGTGCCAGCAGCGGGGCCCGTGAAGCTTTCTTT; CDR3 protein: CASSGAREAFF
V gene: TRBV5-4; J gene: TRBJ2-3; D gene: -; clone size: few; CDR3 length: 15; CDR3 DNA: TGTGCCAGCAGCTTGAGCGGGTCAGGCACAGATACGCAGTATTTT; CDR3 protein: CASSLSGSGTDTQYF
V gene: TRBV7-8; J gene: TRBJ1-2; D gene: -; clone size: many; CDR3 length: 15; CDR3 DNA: TGTGCCAGCAGCTCTGCTGGCGCGAAGGAATATGGCTACACCTTC; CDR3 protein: CASSSAGAKEYGYTF
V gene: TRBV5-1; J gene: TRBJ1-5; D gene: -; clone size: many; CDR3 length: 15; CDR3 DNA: TGCGCCAGCAGCGAAGGAGGGGCGCAAGGGCAGCCCCAGCATTTT; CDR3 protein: CASSEGGAQGQPQHF
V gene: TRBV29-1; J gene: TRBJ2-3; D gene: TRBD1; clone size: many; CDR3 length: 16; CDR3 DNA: TGCAGCGTTGAAGTACTAGGACAGGGGCCCCCAGATACGCAGTATTTT; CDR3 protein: CSVEVLGQGPPDTQYF
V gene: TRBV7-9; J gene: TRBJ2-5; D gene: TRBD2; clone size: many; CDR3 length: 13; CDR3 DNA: TGTGCCAGCAGCGGAGCGGGACTTGAGACCCAGTACTTC; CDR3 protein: CASSGAGLETQYF
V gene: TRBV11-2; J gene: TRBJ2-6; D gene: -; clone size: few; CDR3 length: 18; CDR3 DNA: TGTGCCAGCAGCCTGGGACCCCGAAGAAGCTCTGGGGCCAACGTCCTGACTTTC; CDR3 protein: CASSLGPRRSSGANVLTF